This TCR beta chain was documented in a study of regulatory T cells in long-lasting Graves disease. The sample's time point: newly diagnosed GD, antithyroid drugs for less than 3 months. Extracted RNA from PBMCs served as the source of the TCR library. TCR beta libraries were built with iRepertoire HTBI primers and Arm-PCR of CDR3 regions. TCRdb re-called the multiplex PCR reads through MiXCR, storing one row per CDR3 protein. This table has about 530,000 distinct CDR3 sequences, about 16% appearing once. A word on this clonotype: Its antigen is currently unknown.

Trimming at V came to 3 bases and at J to 9 bases, leaving 4 bases not matched to a gene. This CDR3 has 12 residues. Germline CDR1 and CDR2: GTSNPN and SVGIG (reference sequence). Findings of the study overall: For persistent Graves' patients, TCR diversity was lower than for newly diagnosed ones.

This sample was shared with a second study, whose subject was T cells in Graves' hyperthyroidism and ophthalmopathy. That paper states: Hyperthyroidism of Graves' type that showed no ophthalmopathy progression within 18 months was stable.

The sample in question was peripheral blood mononuclear cells (PBMCs), obtained at new diagnosis, from a patient treated with antithyroid drugs. This TCR derives from a woman aged 40-60 years with Graves disease. The gene calls are TRBV30 and TRBJ2-1; 8 bases are a match to TRBD1. The CDR3: CAWRGQAGEQFF. The CDR3 coding sequence is TGTGCCTGGAGGGGACAGGCGGGTGAGCAGTTCTTC.